This T cell receptor (beta chain) derives from a study of T cell changes during pregnancy in multiple sclerosis. This CDR3 has 18 residues. Germline V gives CDR1 MNHEY, CDR2 SMNVEV (reference sequence). V shed 4 bases and J 0 bases; nucleotides not matched to a gene: 8. The assay was immunoSEQ multiplex PCR, and TCRdb's table has in-frame clones only and misses some. In the table there are 45,000 to 55,000 clones, about 90% of which are singletons. The TCR sequence derives from a female donor in good health, enrolled as a control in a pregnancy study. Sequenced here: CD4+ T cells from peripheral blood mononuclear cells, sampled after pregnancy. The V gene is TRBV27, the J gene TRBJ1-5, with TRBD1 matching over 11 bases. CDR3 bases: TGTGCCAGCAGTTCATGGACAGGGGGCCTCAATAGCAATCAGCCCCAGCATTTT. Its translation is CASSSWTGGLNSNQPQHF.